A single sample is the source of the 25 T cell receptor beta chains below, sequenced in a study of cytomegalovirus exposure and HLA in healthy donors. PCR amplification relied on 60 Vbeta primers (plus 13 Jbeta primers). The protocol was immunoSEQ multiplex PCR, while the TCRdb copy is restricted to in-frame clones and leaves out a portion. The table has 100,000 to 150,000 clones, 72% seen once. Input material: PBMCs. These receptors were taken from a man aged 25-45 years in good health and CMV-seronegative.

The chain uses TRBV7-9 and TRBJ1-2; maybe TRBD1 (6 bases). The germline V gene encodes CDR1 SEHNR and CDR2 FQNEAQ (reference sequence). Deletions cut 2 bases from V and 7 bases from J, with 17 bases between. The CDR3 has 15 residues. CDR3 sequence: CASSLTLGRGVGYTF. The CDR3 DNA is TGTGCCAGCAGCTTAACGTTGGGCAGGGGAGTTGGCTACACCTTC.

The J gene is TRBJ2-3, the V gene TRBV7-3; TRBD1 matches at 7 bases. With V trimmed by 3 bases and J by 3 bases, 12 bases remained unmatched. The CDR3 has 17 amino acids. From germline, CDR1 is SGHTA and CDR2 FQGTGA. CDR3 region: CASSFTTPGQITDTQYF. CDR3 nucleotide sequence: TGTGCCAGCAGCTTTACCACCCCGGGACAGATAACAGATACGCAGTATTTT.

This clone was detected once. The chain couples TRBV11-2 to TRBJ2-1; 8 positions agree with TRBD1. J was trimmed by 8 bases and V by 2 bases; bases with no gene match: 8. CDR3 length: 15 amino acids. The germline gives CDR1 SGHAT, CDR2 FQNNGV. The CDR3 here is CASSLIGQGWDEQFF. The CDR3 DNA follows: TGTGCCAGCAGCTTAATTGGACAGGGTTGGGATGAGCAGTTCTTC. The variable domain in full, with the rest retrieved from reference TRBV11-2 and TRBJ2-1, is EAGVAQSPRYKIIEKRQSVAFWCNPISGHATLYWYQQILGQGPKLLIQFQNNGVVDDSQLPKDRFSAERLKGVDSTLKIQPAKLEDSAVYLCASSLIGQGWDEQFFGPGTRLTVL.

V is TRBV27 and J is TRBJ1-6; no definite D call. The germline gives CDR1 MNHEY, CDR2 SMNVEV (reference sequence). CDR3 size: 12 residues. With 3 bases removed from V and 7 bases from J, the gap between germline ends came to 4 bases. In DNA, the CDR3 is TGTGCCAGCAGTTTTCCAAATTCACCCCTCCACTTT. As protein: CASSFPNSPLHF.

The chain carries TRBV2 and TRBJ2-7; D is perhaps TRBD2 (6 bases). Germline values: CDR1 SNHLY, CDR2 FYNNEI. The V end lost 2 bases, the J end lost 4 bases, and 15 bases lay between the germline ends. The length of the CDR3 is 15 residues. This CDR3 is CASSELGVGSYEQYF. Written as DNA, the CDR3 is TGTGCCAGCAGTGAACTTGGCGTCGGGAGTTACGAGCAGTACTTC. The variable domain in full, with the rest retrieved from reference TRBV2 and TRBJ2-7, is EPEVTQTPSHQVTQMGQEVILRCVPISNHLYFYWYRQILGQKVEFLVSFYNNEISEKSEIFDDQFSVERPDGSNFTLKIRSTKLEDSAMYFCASSELGVGSYEQYFGPGTRLTVT.

This clone has more than one count but fewer than ten. The chain is built from TRBV4-2 and TRBJ1-5, with D perhaps TRBD1 (5 bases). The CDR3 consists of 15 residues. Trimming stripped 4 bases from V and 1 base from J, with 11 bases between. In germline, CDR1 is LGHNA, CDR2 YNFKEQ. The CDR3 reads CASSPDPGSNQPQHF. The CDR3 DNA is TGTGCCAGCAGCCCCGATCCAGGGAGCAATCAGCCCCAGCATTTT.

The genes are TRBV27 and TRBJ1-5, with D possibly TRBD1 on 6 matching bases. Between the trimmed V and J ends, which lost 6 bases and 6 bases, there was a span of 18 bases. The CDR3 consists of 15 residues. CDR1 is MNHEY and CDR2 is SMNVEV in the germline V gene (reference sequence). The CDR3 sequence: CASSPIGGAIQPQHF. Here the CDR3 DNA reads TGTGCCAGCAGCCCTATCGGGGGGGCGATTCAGCCCCAGCATTTT.

This chain joins TRBV2 and TRBJ2-3; D might be TRBD2 (5 bases). The CDR3 sequence is 17 residues long. V lost 7 bases and J 4 bases, leaving 24 bases between the germline ends. CDR1 is SNHLY and CDR2 is FYNNEI in the germline V gene. CDR3 amino acids: CASNPPVRTRWPDTQYF. Here the CDR3 DNA reads TGTGCCAGCAACCCGCCCGTCCGTACTAGGTGGCCAGATACGCAGTATTTT.

This clone was counted a few times. The chain carries TRBV9 and TRBJ2-1; 9 bases align to TRBD1. The germline V gene has CDR1 SGDLS and CDR2 YYNGEE. The CDR3 is 16 amino acids. J lost 6 bases, V lost 0 bases, and 7 bases had no gene match. The CDR3 DNA follows: TGTGCCAGCAGCGTAGATCCGGGACAGGGTCCCAATGAGCAGTTCTTC. It encodes CASSVDPGQGPNEQFF.

This clone was observed a handful of times. The V gene is TRBV28, the J gene TRBJ1-2; D is unresolved. Germline V gene data show CDR1 as MDHEN and CDR2 as SYDVKM. The CDR3 runs to 13 residues. The V end lost 3 bases, the J end lost 8 bases, and 13 bases lay between the germline ends. CDR3 coding DNA: TGTGCCAGCAGTTTGATCAGACCCGGGGGCTACACCTTC. This gives the protein CASSLIRPGGYTF.

The chain uses TRBV2 and TRBJ2-3, with 8 nucleotides matching TRBD1. V lost 6 bases, J lost 3 bases, and 14 bases stayed unmatched. Germline V CDR1 and CDR2: SNHLY, FYNNEI. The CDR3 totals 17 residues. CDR3 coding DNA: TGTGCCAGCAGCGAGCCTCGGACAGGGAAGATTACAGATACGCAGTATTTT. Amino acid sequence: CASSEPRTGKITDTQYF.

V is TRBV5-1 and J is TRBJ1-1; TRBD1 might be the D (5 bases). V was trimmed by 1 base and J by 4 bases, leaving 11 bases between them. There are 14 residues in the CDR3. The germline CDR1 and CDR2 sequences are SGHRS and YFSETQ. The CDR3 DNA reads as TGCGCCAGCAGCTTGTCAGGGTTACTCACTGAAGCTTTCTTT. Amino acid sequence: CASSLSGLLTEAFF.

This clone has only one observation. The chain employs TRBV28 and TRBJ1-1; D ambiguous. Germline assignment: CDR1 MDHEN and CDR2 SYDVKM. The CDR3 totals 15 residues. V lost 6 bases and J lost 1, with 15 bases in between. As DNA, the CDR3 is TGTGCCAGCAGCCCCCTTGGGCTGGGGAACACTGAAGCTTTCTTT. It translates to CASSPLGLGNTEAFF.

V and J are TRBV6-6 and TRBJ1-4; 9 bases line up with TRBD1. In germline, CDR1 is MNHNY, CDR2 SVGAGI (reference sequence). The CDR3 spans 12 residues. The trim removed 5 bases at V and 14 bases at J, leaving 6 bases unmatched. Here the CDR3 DNA reads TGTGCCAGCAGTACAGGGGGCCGTGGTCTGTTTTTT. It codes for CASSTGGRGLFF.

The chain joins TRBV30 to TRBJ1-6, with no clear D. This CDR3 spans 14 amino acids. Germline CDR1 GTSNPN, CDR2 SVGIG (reference sequence). Trimming cost V 0 bases and J 6 bases, with 9 bases left between them. This CDR3 reads CAWSVSRRNSPLHF. In DNA, the CDR3 is TGTGCCTGGAGTGTATCCAGGCGTAATTCACCCCTCCACTTT.

The chain carries TRBV27 and TRBJ1-1, with D unclear. Germline-derived CDR1 and CDR2 are MNHEY and SMNVEV (reference sequence). With 3 bases removed from V and 6 bases from J, the gap between germline ends came to 5 bases. The CDR3 is made up of 11 amino acids. The CDR3 DNA reads as TGTGCCAGCAGTTTGAGGTCTGAAGCTTTCTTT. Translation: CASSLRSEAFF.

This chain connects TRBV19 to TRBJ1-2; tentatively, D is TRBD1 (5 bases). The germline V gene encodes CDR1 LNHDA and CDR2 SQIVND (reference sequence). The CDR3 extends over 13 amino acids. With 5 bases removed from V and 6 bases from J, the gap between germline ends came to 13 bases. CDR3 in amino acids: CASSAGYRDGYTF. The CDR3 bases are TGTGCCAGTAGTGCAGGGTACCGGGATGGCTACACCTTC.

The rearrangement links TRBV18 to TRBJ2-7; D ambiguous. The V and J ends lost 1 base and 3 bases respectively, with 13 bases between them. CDR1 and CDR2 from the germline V gene are KGHSH and LQKENI. The CDR3 is made up of 15 amino acids. The CDR3 sequence is CASSPLDTAYYEQYF. CDR3 sequence (DNA): TGTGCCAGCTCACCACTCGACACCGCTTACTACGAGCAGTACTTC.

The chain uses TRBV5-4 and TRBJ1-3; D not resolved. Germline CDR1 reads SGHNT; CDR2 reads YYREEE (reference sequence). V gave up 4 bases and J gave up 1 base, with 18 bases separating them. This CDR3 region has 17 residues. The CDR3 DNA reads as TGTGCCAGCAGCCAAGTTACCGGGATGGGGTCTGGAAACACCATATATTTT. Its translation: CASSQVTGMGSGNTIYF.

V usage is TRBV27 and J usage is TRBJ2-2; 13 positions agree with TRBD2. Germline CDR1 and CDR2: MNHEY and SMNVEV (reference sequence). V lost 6 bases and J lost 3; bases outside the gene matches: 7. The CDR3 extends over 17 amino acids. The CDR3 sequence is CASSQGLAGVYTGELFF. The CDR3 DNA follows: TGTGCCAGCAGCCAAGGACTAGCGGGGGTCTACACCGGGGAGCTGTTTTTT.

The V and J genes are TRBV7-9 and TRBJ1-1, with 7 bases lining up with TRBD1. Per the germline V gene, CDR1 is SEHNR and CDR2 is FQNEAQ (reference sequence). The CDR3 totals 12 residues. The V gene end was trimmed by 6 bases and the J gene end by 9 bases; junction bases not matched to a gene: 7. The CDR3 region is CASRPGTEKAFF. The CDR3 DNA sequence: TGTGCCAGCAGACCCGGGACAGAGAAAGCTTTCTTT.

V usage is TRBV18 and J usage is TRBJ2-7; weak D call: TRBD1 (5 bases). V was pared by 2 bases and J by 4 bases, with 12 bases between. The CDR3 is 14 amino acids. In germline, CDR1 is KGHSH, CDR2 LQKENI. The CDR3 loop reads CASSPIREVYEQYF. The CDR3 DNA reads as TGTGCCAGCTCACCAATCAGGGAAGTTTACGAGCAGTACTTC.

The chain is built from TRBV2 and TRBJ2-7; D perhaps matches TRBD2 (5 bases). The CDR3 is made up of 14 amino acids. Germline V lookup: CDR1 SNHLY, CDR2 FYNNEI. The V and J ends lost 3 bases and 1 base respectively, with 10 bases between them. The CDR3 bases are TGTGCCAGCAGTGAGACACTAGTTTCCTACGAGCAGTACTTC. Translated: CASSETLVSYEQYF.

This clone was counted a single time. This CDR3 reads CSAHLEARAFF. CDR3 bases: TGCAGTGCTCATCTCGAAGCTCGGGCTTTCTTT. V is TRBV20-1 and J is TRBJ1-1; D remains unclear. This CDR3 spans 11 amino acids. In germline, CDR1 is DFQATT, CDR2 SNEGSKA (reference sequence). V lost 5 bases and J 11 bases, leaving 15 bases between the germline ends.

The rearrangement uses TRBV2 and TRBJ2-5; 11 positions agree with TRBD1. In germline, CDR1 is SNHLY, CDR2 FYNNEI. The junction had 8 bases not matched to a gene; V was cut back by 6 bases and J by 5 bases. The CDR3 extends over 15 amino acids. The CDR3 DNA sequence: TGTGCCAGCAGGGATCCGGGACAGGGGGGGGAGACCCAGTACTTC. This translates into CASRDPGQGGETQYF.